Shown below are 26 T cell receptor beta chains from a single sample sequenced in a study of T cells in localized non-small cell lung cancer. Repertoires were generated with immunoSEQ multiplex PCR, while TCRdb's copy carries only in-frame clones and drops some. The top ten hold approximately 36% of the sample, which has approximately 1,200 clones, 20% to 30% seen once. Sample: normal lung tissue next to the tumor, taken before any cancer treatment. These receptors all stem from a man aged 40-75 years with stage I lung adenocarcinoma.

The sample holds a few counts of this clone. The chain couples TRBV9 to TRBJ2-7; possibly TRBD1 for D (6 bases). The CDR3 extends over 14 amino acids. CDR1 and CDR2 from the germline V gene are SGDLS and YYNGEE. Deletions cut 5 bases from V and 3 bases from J, with 15 bases between. CDR3 amino acids: CASSETGQNYEQYF. The CDR3 nucleotides are TGTGCCAGCAGTGAAACCGGACAGAACTACGAGCAGTACTTC.

This clone appeared a few times. The CDR3 spells CAGREAGANVLTF. The CDR3 DNA reads TGTGCCGGCCGGGAGGCTGGGGCCAACGTCCTGACTTTC. V usage is TRBV6-8 and J usage is TRBJ2-6, with 7 bases fitting TRBD2. Losses at the gene ends were 11 bases for V and 2 bases for J; bases not matched to a gene: 3. The CDR3 totals 13 residues. Looked up from germline, CDR1 is MNHGY and CDR2 is SAAAGT.

In its sample, this clone ranks as large (0.1 to 1%). The rearrangement joins TRBV7-2 to TRBJ1-4, with 7 bases aligning to TRBD1. The junction had 5 bases not matched to a gene; V was cut back by 7 bases and J by 6 bases. CDR1 and CDR2 from the germline V gene are SGHTA and FQGNSA. This CDR3 has 13 amino acids. This CDR3 reads CASTDRVDEKLFF. In nucleotides, the CDR3 is TGTGCCAGCACCGACAGGGTCGATGAAAAACTGTTTTTT.

The chain uses TRBV19 and TRBJ1-3; no reliable D call. The CDR3 covers 15 residues. V lost 9 bases to trimming and J lost 5 bases, with 20 bases between them. Germline loops: CDR1 LNHDA, CDR2 SQIVND (reference sequence). The CDR3 is CASPKPNLKRNTIYF. DNA for the CDR3: TGTGCCAGCCCTAAGCCTAACCTCAAGAGAAACACCATATATTTT. The entire variable domain, with the rest obtained from reference TRBV19 and TRBJ1-3, is as follows: DGGITQSPKYLFRKEGQNVTLSCEQNLNHDAMYWYRQDPGQGLRLIYYSQIVNDFQKGDIAEGYSVSREKKESFPLTVTSAQKNPTAFYLCASPKPNLKRNTIYFGEGSWLTVV.

This chain joins TRBV11-3 and TRBJ1-2; TRBD1 agrees at 8 bases. Per germline, CDR1 SGHNT and CDR2 YENEEA. The CDR3 runs to 16 residues. The V and J ends lost 5 bases and 4 bases, in that order; junction bases with no gene match: 12. The CDR3 protein is CASSGDRDRLFYGYTF. The CDR3 nucleotides are TGTGCCAGCAGCGGGGACCGGGACAGGTTATTCTATGGCTACACCTTC.

CDR3 residues: CASSIRGLGELFF. The CDR3 bases are TGTGCCAGTAGTATTAGAGGGTTGGGGGAGCTGTTTTTT. This sequence joins TRBV19 and TRBJ2-2, with D possibly being TRBD2 (5 bases). In germline, CDR1 is LNHDA, CDR2 SQIVND (reference sequence). V was clipped by 3 bases and J by 8 bases, with 10 bases between them. This CDR3 spans 13 amino acids.

CDR3 protein: CASSYHGNTGELFF. The CDR3 DNA sequence: TGTGCCAGCAGTTACCACGGGAACACCGGGGAGCTGTTTTTT. The V call is TRBV6-8, the J call TRBJ2-2; D unresolved. This CDR3 has 14 residues. V was clipped by 2 bases and J by 1 base, with 5 bases between them. From germline, CDR1 is MNHGY and CDR2 SAAAGT.

This chain links TRBV5-1 with TRBJ1-2, with 9 bases aligning to TRBD1. V lost 3 bases, J lost 4 bases, and 13 bases stayed unmatched. This CDR3 has 17 amino acids. Germline loops: CDR1 SGHRS, CDR2 YFSETQ. The CDR3 loop is CASSSSHTGGLFYGYTF. The CDR3, as DNA: TGCGCCAGCAGCTCCTCACACACAGGGGGCCTCTTCTATGGCTACACCTTC.

The gene calls are TRBV15 and TRBJ2-1; tentatively, D is TRBD2 (6 bases). There are 15 residues in the CDR3. CDR1 is LNHNV and CDR2 is YYDKDF in the germline V gene (reference sequence). V was cut by 4 bases and J by 6 bases, with 16 bases left in between. This CDR3 is CATSTRGRIVNEQFF. The CDR3 nucleotides read TGTGCCACCAGCACCCGGGGGAGGATAGTCAATGAGCAGTTCTTC.

This clone was detected only a few times. The gene calls are TRBV6-8 and TRBJ1-4; 9 bases match TRBD1. The CDR3 contains 15 residues. Per the germline V gene, CDR1 is MNHGY and CDR2 is SAAAGT. V trimming: 2 bases; J trimming: 6 bases; junction bases outside the gene matches: 4. CDR3 sequence: CASSYRGTGYEKLFF. CDR3 nucleotides: TGTGCCAGCAGTTACCGCGGGACAGGGTATGAAAAACTGTTTTTT.

The chain is built from TRBV14 and TRBJ2-3; D is unclear. V lost 1 base to trimming and J lost 0 bases, with 5 bases between them. Germline assignment: CDR1 SGHDN and CDR2 FVKESK. The CDR3 loop spans 14 amino acids. CDR3 amino acids: CASSQVTSTDTQYF. CDR3 bases: TGTGCCAGCAGCCAAGTTACTAGCACAGATACGCAGTATTTT.

There are a few counts of this clone. The rearrangement uses TRBV9 and TRBJ1-2; TRBD1 is a possible D gene (5 bases). The V gene lost 1 base and the J gene lost 7 bases, with 17 bases spanning the gap. Germline CDR1 and CDR2: SGDLS and YYNGEE. The CDR3 totals 15 residues. The CDR3 loop reads CASSVSGGRGIGYTF. The CDR3 DNA is TGTGCCAGCAGCGTAAGCGGCGGAAGGGGCATTGGCTACACCTTC.

This clone was detected only once. This chain connects TRBV18 to TRBJ1-2; TRBD1 matches at 8 bases. V lost 5 bases and J lost 3; bases outside the gene matches: 14. This CDR3 contains 17 residues. In germline, CDR1 is KGHSH, CDR2 LQKENI. In nucleotides, the CDR3 is TGTGCCAGCTCAAGGTCATCAGGGGGCTCAGAGGACTATGGCTACACCTTC. Protein product: CASSRSSGGSEDYGYTF.

This rearrangement joins TRBV30 to TRBJ1-3, with 7 bases aligning to TRBD1. Germline values: CDR1 GTSNPN, CDR2 SVGIG (reference sequence). This CDR3 has 15 residues. Trimming cost V 2 bases and J 7 bases; bases outside gene matches: 11. CDR3: CAWSPPIPGGNTIYF. CDR3 coding DNA: TGTGCCTGGAGTCCTCCGATTCCAGGGGGGAACACCATATATTTT.

The V call is TRBV6-8, the J call TRBJ1-1; TRBD1 matches 9 bases. The CDR3 totals 12 residues. J was trimmed by 8 bases and V by 10 bases; bases with no gene match: 8. From germline, CDR1 is MNHGY and CDR2 SAAAGT. The CDR3 nucleotides read TGTGCCATCAGGGGGGACAGGGCCGAAGCTTTCTTT. The encoded protein is CAIRGDRAEAFF.

The J gene is TRBJ2-3, the V gene TRBV29-1; D not certain. This CDR3 spans 12 amino acids. In germline, CDR1 is SQVTM, CDR2 ANQGSEA. The V gene lost 3 bases and the J gene lost 7 bases, with 11 bases spanning the gap. The CDR3 loop reads CSVEAGPNTQYF. The CDR3 DNA is TGCAGCGTTGAGGCCGGGCCGAATACGCAGTATTTT.

This clone turned up a few times. The genes are TRBV9 and TRBJ1-2, with D perhaps matching TRBD1 (6 bases). Trimming shortened V by 0 bases and J by 3 bases, and 18 bases separated the two germline ends. The CDR3 covers 17 residues. The germline gives CDR1 SGDLS, CDR2 YYNGEE. CDR3 protein: CASSVVLDRGIDYGYTF. CDR3 nucleotide sequence: TGTGCCAGCAGCGTAGTCCTAGATAGGGGGATCGACTATGGCTACACCTTC.

This chain connects TRBV6-8 to TRBJ2-2, with 8 bases fitting TRBD2. Trimming took 6 bases from V and 5 from J; bases not matched to a gene: 8. In germline, CDR1 is MNHGY, CDR2 SAAAGT. The CDR3 contains 15 residues. In DNA, the CDR3 is TGTGCCAGCAGGGCAGCGGGAGTTCGGACCGGGGAGCTGTTTTTT. It yields the protein CASRAAGVRTGELFF.

The chain is built from TRBV30 and TRBJ1-2; D is ambiguous. CDR3 length: 13 amino acids. The germline V gene encodes CDR1 GTSNPN and CDR2 SVGIG (reference sequence). Trimming removed 2 bases from V and 2 bases from J, with 9 bases in between. The CDR3 loop reads CAWSPTENYGYTF. CDR3 nucleotides: TGTGCCTGGAGTCCGACGGAAAACTATGGCTACACCTTC.

The chain carries TRBV14 and TRBJ1-4; D uncertain. CDR3 size: 17 residues. Germline CDR1 is SGHDN and CDR2 is FVKESK. Trimming shortened V by 2 bases and J by 5 bases, and 18 bases separated the two germline ends. CDR3 sequence: CASSQIGFEGQNEKLFF. The DNA of the CDR3 is TGTGCCAGCAGCCAAATTGGGTTTGAGGGTCAAAATGAAAAACTGTTTTTT.

This clone was counted only a few times. The chain has TRBV19 and TRBJ2-3; TRBD2 matches 9 bases. Losses at the gene ends were 5 bases for V and 5 bases for J; bases not matched to a gene: 11. This CDR3 contains 16 residues. Germline V CDR1 and CDR2: LNHDA, SQIVND (reference sequence). As DNA, the CDR3 is TGTGCCAGTAGTCCGCAGGCTGTAGCGGGGGAAGATACGCAGTATTTT. Translation: CASSPQAVAGEDTQYF.

The sample holds a few counts of this clone. The chain has TRBV10-2 and TRBJ2-3, with D hard to call. The V gene's germline CDR1 is WSHSY and CDR2 SAAADI. V was cut by 0 bases and J by 0 bases, with 7 bases left in between. CDR3 length: 15 amino acids. In DNA form, the CDR3 reads TGCGCCAGCAGTGAGTCGGGTGGAAGCACAGATACGCAGTATTTT. It encodes CASSESGGSTDTQYF.

This clone is large in the sample. V is TRBV19 and J is TRBJ1-1; TRBD1 is a possible D gene (6 bases). CDR1 and CDR2 from the germline V gene are LNHDA and SQIVND (reference sequence). The CDR3 runs to 13 residues. Trimming removed 10 bases at V and 2 bases at J, with 14 bases between. The CDR3 nucleotides read TGTGCCACCCAGAGGGGGGCAAACACTGAAGCTTTCTTT. Translation gives CATQRGANTEAFF.

The chain recombines TRBV6-8 with TRBJ2-7, with unresolved D. The V end lost 4 bases, the J end lost 2 bases, and 15 bases lay between the germline ends. The CDR3 is made up of 15 amino acids. From germline, CDR1 is MNHGY and CDR2 SAAAGT. The CDR3 is CASSFVQTGTYEQYF. The CDR3 DNA sequence: TGTGCCAGCAGTTTCGTTCAGACTGGGACCTACGAGCAGTACTTC.

This clone was seen more than once but under ten times. This chain uses TRBV7-6 with TRBJ2-5; 10 nucleotides align to TRBD2. This CDR3 has 15 amino acids. V lost 3 bases, J lost 3 bases, and 4 bases stayed unmatched. Germline CDR1 SGHVS, CDR2 FNYEAQ. This chain's CDR3 is CASSLDLAGEETQYF. The DNA for the CDR3 is TGTGCCAGCAGCTTGGACCTAGCGGGGGAAGAGACCCAGTACTTC.

The sample holds a few counts of this clone. The rearrangement links TRBV18 to TRBJ2-1, with D perhaps TRBD1 (5 bases). Between the trimmed V and J ends, which lost 1 base and 7 bases, there was a span of 8 bases. Germline lookup yields CDR1 KGHSH and CDR2 LQKENI. This CDR3 region has 13 residues. CDR3 protein: CASSPLGRNEQFF. The CDR3 DNA reads TGTGCCAGCTCACCACTGGGGCGGAATGAGCAGTTCTTC.